This TCR beta chain was retrieved from a study of blood T cell repertoires in COVID-19 (dated by TCRdb to about 2020). Regarding the research as a whole: Samples covering the acute and convalescent phases of COVID-19 were provided by collaborators in the United States, Italy and Spain. The prospective study material was composed of cDNA or gDNA derived from T cells, B-cell-depleted T cells, or PBMCs. Subjects who had been exposed to COVID-19, were actively infected with it, or had recovered from it provided the deeply sampled blood TCRbeta repertoires that made up the dataset. The repertoires were released in a freely available public database intended as a resource for research on the immune response to SARS-CoV-2. Samples came from the ongoing ImmuneRACE study (first 160 participants) plus 1,254 subjects from 6 global collaborators. The sample metadata nearly always contained a de-identified subject ID, COVID-19 status, age in years and sex. Where HLA class I and class II types were available, the types were taken from metadata supplied by the sample provider, not from assay-based typing.

Study-level results and caveats: The quantity of clinical and demographic metadata differed by source and by participant and was supplied without curation.

CDR1 is given as WNHNN and CDR2 as SYGVQD, both from the germline V gene (reference sequence). A distance of 9 bases separates the germline ends of V and J, which lose 7 bases and 2 bases respectively. The CDR3 goes from the cysteine to the phenylalanine over 13 residues. The DNA shown is the 39-base CDR3, in frame from base 1. Whole blood was collected in K2EDTA tubes by collaborating institutions according to the institutions' own protocols. For TCRbeta analysis, collaborators shipped samples as frozen whole blood, isolated PBMCs, or DNA extracted from either of those sample types. To note about this clone: What this receptor recognizes is not known. It has no much larger one-base neighbor in the sample; base qualities were not kept.

The immunoSEQ Assay, a bias-controlled multiplex PCR, was used to amplify TCRbeta CDR3 regions from genomic DNA. Processing in the source paper ran as follows. The number of nucleated cells in each sample was estimated by amplification of reference gene primers within the assay. To quantify the absolute abundance of each unique TCRbeta CDR3 rearrangement, sequence reads were collapsed and filtered. For each sample, productive Simpson clonality was calculated as the square root of Simpson's diversity index over productive rearrangements. TCRdb re-hosts the immuneACCESS table, in-frame sequences only. Its copies lack some clones; in the studies checked, an unresolved V gene accounts for under half of them, and the cause for the rest is not known. V, J and clone size derive from that table, while D and trimming were established from the DNA sequence. Here the sample has about 99,000 clones; around 87% occur a single time. The top ten clonotypes cover around 16% of the sample.

Sequencing used peripheral blood. The V and J segments used are TRBV10-1 and TRBJ1-3; the D gene cannot be named for sure. This TCR was recovered from a man aged 50 to 60 with acute or convalescent COVID-19. The CDR3 in this case is CASMAGAGNTIYF. The DNA sequence is TGCGCCAGCATGGCCGGGGCTGGAAACACCATATATTTT.